This entry lists 18 T cell receptor beta chains sequenced from one sample in a study of low-dose radiotherapy and immunotherapy resistance in tumors. Time point described: after trial treatment. Treatment described: LDRT plus nivolumab, ipilimumab, low-dose cyclophosphamide and aspirin (RACIN trial). TRAV and TRBV primers primed cDNA for both TCRalpha and TCRbeta. TCR amplification ran approximately 20 PCR cycles using constant-region and V-primer adapter primers. Each CDR3 protein is one row after TCRdb ran MiXCR on the reads. The table includes 30,000 to 40,000 distinct CDR3 sequences, about 20% detected once. Material: PBMCs, obtained after low-dose radiotherapy plus immunotherapy. These receptors were collected from a female donor with ovarian cancer.

This clonotype was recorded many times. The V gene is TRBV29-1, the J gene TRBJ2-7; the D gene could be TRBD1 or TRBD2 (6 bases each). The V and J ends lost 3 bases and 2 bases respectively, with 14 bases between them. The CDR3 covers 14 residues. The germline CDR1 and CDR2 sequences are SQVTM and ANQGSEA. CDR3 loop: CSVDDGGKTYEQYF. The DNA for the CDR3 is TGCAGCGTTGATGACGGGGGCAAGACCTACGAGCAGTACTTC.

This clonotype was observed at least ten times. This sequence joins TRBV20-1 and TRBJ2-3; maybe TRBD2 (5 bases). The V gene lost 8 bases and the J gene lost 5 bases, with 11 bases spanning the gap. The CDR3 totals 11 residues. Looked up from germline, CDR1 is DFQATT and CDR2 is SNEGSKA (reference sequence). The DNA for the CDR3 is TGCAGTACCCCCGGGGAAGATACGCAGTATTTT. Translation gives CSTPGEDTQYF.

This clonotype was seen many times. The V call is TRBV20-1, the J call TRBJ1-5; D possibly corresponds to TRBD1 (5 bases). Per the germline V gene, CDR1 is DFQATT and CDR2 is SNEGSKA (reference sequence). Trimming left V 3 bases short and J 2 bases short, with 11 bases between. The CDR3 is 14 residues long. This chain's CDR3 is CSASPGEGNQPQHF. The CDR3 DNA sequence: TGCAGTGCTAGTCCGGGGGAAGGCAATCAGCCCCAGCATTTT.

This chain joins TRBV15 and TRBJ1-4; 11 bases are a match to TRBD1. Germline V gives CDR1 LNHNV, CDR2 YYDKDF (reference sequence). This CDR3 region has 18 residues. V lost 1 base to trimming and J lost 2 bases; unmatched junction nucleotides: 6. The DNA of the CDR3 is TGTGCCACCAGCAGAGGCAGGGACAGGGGGAGTACTAATGAAAAACTGTTTTTT. Encoded protein: CATSRGRDRGSTNEKLFF.

This clonotype was picked up many times. The rearrangement joins TRBV28 to TRBJ1-1; D possibly corresponds to TRBD1 (5 bases). Germline-derived CDR1 and CDR2 are MDHEN and SYDVKM. Trimming took 2 bases from V and 5 from J, leaving 15 bases between them. The CDR3 is made up of 15 amino acids. The CDR3, as DNA: TGTGCCAGCAGTTTACCCGAGGCCCGGGGGACTGAAGCTTTCTTT. Its translation is CASSLPEARGTEAFF.

This clonotype has at least ten counts. CDR3 sequence reads: CASSTLKGYEQYF. CDR3 nucleotides: TGTGCCAGTAGTACGCTAAAGGGCTACGAGCAGTACTTC. The V and J genes are TRBV19 and TRBJ2-7; D gene ambiguous. This CDR3 is 13 amino acids long. The germline gives CDR1 LNHDA, CDR2 SQIVND (reference sequence). Trimming cost V 4 bases and J 3 bases, with 10 bases left between them.

This clonotype was seen many times. This rearrangement joins TRBV18 to TRBJ1-4; the D is unclear. From germline, CDR1 is KGHSH and CDR2 LQKENI. V was cut by 0 bases and J by 11 bases, with 7 bases left in between. This CDR3 has 12 amino acids. The CDR3 spells CASSPPAGKLFF. CDR3 DNA: TGTGCCAGCTCACCACCGGCCGGGAAACTGTTTTTT.

This clonotype was observed many times. The chain employs TRBV14 and TRBJ2-2; either TRBD1 or TRBD2 may supply D (5 bases each). Germline CDR1 and CDR2: SGHDN and FVKESK. This CDR3 has 13 residues. The V and J ends lost 3 bases and 4 bases respectively, with 6 bases between them. The CDR3 sequence: CASSQGRTGELFF. The CDR3, as DNA: TGTGCCAGCAGCCAGGGACGCACCGGGGAGCTGTTTTTT.

CDR3 region: CASSEPTPRDRVGDTQYF. DNA of the CDR3: TGTGCCAGCAGTGAACCAACCCCCCGGGACAGGGTCGGAGATACGCAGTATTTT. The gene calls are TRBV25-1 and TRBJ2-3; 9 nucleotides agree with TRBD1. Germline V gene sequence: CDR1 MGHDK, CDR2 SYGVNS. V shed 2 bases and J 5 bases; nucleotides not matched to a gene: 14. The CDR3 covers 18 residues.

This clonotype occurred many times. The chain has TRBV30 and TRBJ2-7, with 10 positions matching TRBD1. Germline trimming cut 5 bases from V and 2 bases from J; bases unmatched to any gene: 6. The CDR3 runs 14 residues. Germline V CDR1 and CDR2: GTSNPN, SVGIG (reference sequence). CDR3 coding DNA: TGTGCCTGGGGGGGGACAGGGGCCCCCTACGAGCAGTACTTC. Its translation: CAWGGTGAPYEQYF.

This clonotype was counted many times. V gene TRBV18 combines with J gene TRBJ1-5; D perhaps matches TRBD1 (5 bases). The V gene's germline CDR1 is KGHSH and CDR2 LQKENI. The CDR3 has 16 residues. V lost 2 bases to trimming and J lost 0 bases, with 11 bases between them. Here the CDR3 reads CASSPSRGDSNQPQHF. DNA of the CDR3: TGTGCCAGCTCACCATCAAGAGGGGATAGCAATCAGCCCCAGCATTTT.

This clonotype was counted between two and nine times. The rearrangement joins TRBV6-1 to TRBJ2-3; D remains ambiguous. The CDR3 length is 15 residues. From germline, CDR1 is MNHNS and CDR2 SASEGT. V shed 6 bases and J shed 2 bases, with 15 bases lying between them. The CDR3 DNA is TGTGCCAGCAGGTGGGCAGCCTCATACACAGATACGCAGTATTTT. Translating gives CASRWAASYTDTQYF.

This clonotype showed up many times. This sequence joins TRBV24-1 and TRBJ2-2; 11 nucleotides line up with TRBD1. J lost 5 bases, V lost 2 bases, and 3 bases had no gene match. CDR1 is KGHDR and CDR2 is SFDVKD in the germline V gene. This CDR3 has 16 residues. The CDR3 region has the DNA TGTGCCACCAGTGATTCAGGACAGGGGGCGACCGGGGAGCTGTTTTTT. Its translation: CATSDSGQGATGELFF.

This clonotype was counted many times. CDR3 sequence reads: CASSEEAGGYEQYF. The CDR3 DNA follows: TGCGCCAGCAGTGAAGAAGCGGGAGGTTACGAGCAGTACTTC. The chain employs TRBV10-2 and TRBJ2-7, with 9 positions matching TRBD2. The germline gives CDR1 WSHSY, CDR2 SAAADI. J was trimmed by 4 bases and V by 3 bases; bases with no gene match: 4. The CDR3 consists of 14 residues.

This clonotype has ten or more counts. The genes are TRBV6-2 or TRBV6-3 and TRBJ1-3, with 7 bases that match TRBD1. V was clipped by 8 bases and J by 4 bases; unmatched bases: 8. Per germline, CDR1 MNHEY and CDR2 SVGEGT. The CDR3 runs 14 residues. The CDR3 is CASRETGLGNTIYF. The CDR3 DNA follows: TGTGCCAGCCGAGAGACAGGGTTAGGAAACACCATATATTTT.

This clonotype showed up many times. V is TRBV19 and J is TRBJ2-2; a weak D match, TRBD1 (8 bases). This CDR3 contains 15 residues. Germline loops: CDR1 LNHDA, CDR2 SQIVND (reference sequence). Deletions cut 1 base from V and 6 bases from J, with 12 bases between. CDR3 in DNA: TGTGCCAGTAGTATAGTAACAGGGGGGGCCGGGGAGCTGTTTTTT. Protein: CASSIVTGGAGELFF.

There are many counts of this clonotype. The chain links TRBV5-6 to TRBJ2-7; D is undetermined. Trimming removed 1 base at V and 4 bases at J, with 6 bases between. CDR3 length: 12 residues. CDR1 is SGHDT and CDR2 is YYEEEE in the germline V gene. This CDR3 is CASSLSGYEQYF. The CDR3 DNA reads as TGTGCCAGCAGCTTGTCGGGTTACGAGCAGTACTTC.

Worth noting for this clonotype: Only one base separates this from a far larger clonotype, so it likely reflects a read error. V and J are TRBV5-6 and TRBJ2-1; tentative D call: TRBD1 (7 bases). The V end lost 0 bases, the J end lost 10 bases, and 14 bases lay between the germline ends. Germline assignment: CDR1 SGHDT and CDR2 YYEEEE. The CDR3 contains 14 residues. CDR3 protein: CASSLAGGTHEQFF. DNA for the CDR3: TGTGCCAGCAGCTTGGCAGGGGGGACCCACGAGCAGTTCTTC.